This T cell receptor beta chain appears in the sequencing data of a study of PD-1 blockade in classical Hodgkin lymphoma. Broader study findings: By C4D1, CD4+ diversity increased significantly, especially in complete responders. Lower baseline TCR diversity marked trial partial responders and progressors.

On this clone itself: Its antigen is currently unknown.

Noted time point: cycle 4 day 1 (C4D1), after less than 7 weeks of nivolumab. Brentuximab vedotin exposure varied among the patients, all of whom had relapsed after autologous stem cell transplantation. After thawing, PBMCs were subjected to magnetic negative selection to isolate CD8+ T cells. TCRdb's copy holds only in-frame clones and misses some; the assay was immunoSEQ multiplex PCR. The table records almost 20,000 clones, more than 80% of them present only once. The V end was cut by 4 bases, the J end by 0 bases, with 13 bases between. The CDR3 sequence is 15 residues long. Germline-derived CDR1 and CDR2 are SGHAT and FQNNGV.

The sequence was obtained from a human donor with classical Hodgkin lymphoma. The specimen comprised CD8+ T cells from blood, sampled before the fourth cycle of nivolumab. The chain joins TRBV11-2 to TRBJ2-7; D might be TRBD1 (6 bases). CDR3 in DNA: TGTGCCAGCAGCTGGCAGGGACAAGGCTCCTACGAGCAGTACTTC. As protein: CASSWQGQGSYEQYF.